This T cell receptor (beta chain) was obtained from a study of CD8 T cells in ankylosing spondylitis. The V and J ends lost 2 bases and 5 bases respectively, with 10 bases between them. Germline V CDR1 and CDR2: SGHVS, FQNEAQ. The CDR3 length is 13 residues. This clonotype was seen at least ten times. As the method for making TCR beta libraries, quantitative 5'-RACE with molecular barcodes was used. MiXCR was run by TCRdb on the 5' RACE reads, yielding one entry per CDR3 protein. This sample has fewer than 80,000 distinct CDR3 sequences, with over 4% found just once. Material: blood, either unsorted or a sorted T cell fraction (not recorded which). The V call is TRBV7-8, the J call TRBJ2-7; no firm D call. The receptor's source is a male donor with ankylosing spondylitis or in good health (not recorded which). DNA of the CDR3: TGTGCCAGCAGCTTAAGCACATTAGACGAGCAGTACTTC. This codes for CASSLSTLDEQYF.